Each of the 31 T cell receptor beta chains below was sequenced from the same sample in a study of blood T cell repertoires in COVID-19. The assay was immunoSEQ multiplex PCR, and TCRdb's table has in-frame clones only and misses some. Counted here are more than 130,000 clones, roughly 90% occurring once; the ten biggest clones make up roughly a tenth. Sequencing was done on a sample of peripheral blood. The source of these receptors is a man aged 50-60 years with active or convalescent COVID-19.

V is TRBV7-3 and J is TRBJ1-1; tentatively, D is TRBD1 (6 bases). Trimming stripped 4 bases from V and 5 bases from J, with 14 bases between. The CDR3 loop spans 14 amino acids. Germline CDR1 reads SGHTA; CDR2 reads FQGTGA. CDR3 protein: CASSSVGGVTEAFF. CDR3 nucleotide sequence: TGTGCCAGCAGCTCCGTAGGGGGTGTGACTGAAGCTTTCTTT.

V is TRBV12-3 or TRBV12-4 and J is TRBJ2-7; no firm D call. V lost 3 bases, J lost 2 bases, and 8 bases lay in between. The CDR3 is 13 amino acids. The CDR3 protein is CASSFQLTYEQYF. As DNA, the CDR3 is TGTGCCAGCAGTTTCCAACTGACCTACGAGCAGTACTTC.

The V gene is TRBV6-5, the J gene TRBJ1-1; TRBD1 matches at 10 bases. From germline, CDR1 is MNHEY and CDR2 SVGAGI. The CDR3 is 14 residues long. Unmatched junction bases numbered 2, after V lost 0 bases and J lost 7 bases. CDR3 sequence reads: CASSYSTGGYEAFF. The CDR3 nucleotides are TGTGCCAGCAGTTACTCGACAGGGGGCTATGAAGCTTTCTTT.

The CDR3 nucleotides are TGTGCCAGCAGCCAAGGACAGGCGTGGGACACTGAAGCTTTCTTT. Translation gives CASSQGQAWDTEAFF. The chain is built from TRBV6-2 or TRBV6-3 and TRBJ1-1, with 7 bases identical to TRBD1. The germline V gene encodes CDR1 MNHEY and CDR2 SVGEGT. The length of the CDR3 is 15 residues. Trimming cost V 6 bases and J 3 bases; bases outside gene matches: 10.

This chain connects TRBV18 to TRBJ1-4; D may be TRBD1 (5 bases). Deletions cut 5 bases from V and 0 bases from J, with 7 bases between. Germline CDR1 KGHSH, CDR2 LQKENI. The CDR3 is 14 amino acids. CDR3 region: CASSTTATNEKLFF. The CDR3 region has the DNA TGTGCCAGCTCAACGACAGCAACTAATGAAAAACTGTTTTTT.

This clone was seen a handful of times. The chain carries TRBV4-3 and TRBJ2-7, with TRBD1 identical over 9 bases. This CDR3 is 15 amino acids long. V dropped 4 bases and J dropped 2; count of bases not matched to a gene: 6. In germline, CDR1 is LGHNA, CDR2 YSLEER. The CDR3 DNA is TGCGCCAGCAGCCTTGACAGGGGGGCAACCTACGAGCAGTACTTC. Its translation: CASSLDRGATYEQYF.

The chain recombines TRBV6-5 with TRBJ2-5; D is perhaps TRBD2 (6 bases). CDR1 MNHEY and CDR2 SVGAGI come from the germline V gene. Trimming left V 5 bases short and J 5 bases short, with 15 bases between. CDR3 size: 14 residues. The CDR3 DNA is TGTGCCAGCAGTACAGGAATTGGAGGGGAGACCCAGTACTTC. Translation gives CASSTGIGGETQYF.

CDR3 sequence: CASSKGRQPDQPQHF. The CDR3 region has the DNA TGTGCCAGTAGTAAGGGGCGACAGCCCGATCAGCCCCAGCATTTT. V gene TRBV19 combines with J gene TRBJ1-5; possible D gene TRBD1, 5 bases. V was shortened by 4 bases and J by 5 bases, with 15 bases between the two germline ends. This CDR3 has 15 residues. The germline V gene encodes CDR1 LNHDA and CDR2 SQIVND (reference sequence). Complete variable domain (other parts from reference TRBV19 and TRBJ1-5): DGGITQSPKYLFRKEGQNVTLSCEQNLNHDAMYWYRQDPGQGLRLIYYSQIVNDFQKGDIAEGYSVSREKKESFPLTVTSAQKNPTAFYLCASSKGRQPDQPQHFGDGTRLSIL.

This chain joins TRBV24-1 and TRBJ2-1; possible D gene TRBD2, 6 bases. The germline V and J ends were trimmed by 9 bases and 1 base, with 15 bases remaining between them. Germline V lookup: CDR1 KGHDR, CDR2 SFDVKD. This CDR3 is built from 15 residues. CDR3 nucleotides: TGTGCCACCGCCCGGGGAGGAGGTTCCTACAATGAGCAGTTCTTC. Its translation is CATARGGGSYNEQFF.

The J gene is TRBJ1-3, the V gene TRBV7-9, with TRBD1 matching 9 bases. The germline V gene has CDR1 SEHNR and CDR2 FQNEAQ (reference sequence). Unmatched junction bases numbered 7, after V lost 5 bases and J lost 2 bases. The CDR3 extends over 16 amino acids. CDR3 region: CASSTRQGDPGNTIYF. The CDR3 bases are TGTGCCAGCAGCACCCGACAGGGGGACCCTGGAAACACCATATATTTT.

J is TRBJ1-4 and V is TRBV28; 10 nucleotides align to TRBD1. This CDR3 has 15 residues. V lost 10 bases and J lost 6; bases outside the gene matches: 11. Germline CDR1 MDHEN, CDR2 SYDVKM. This CDR3 reads CATWQVGTGDEKLFF. DNA of the CDR3: TGTGCCACCTGGCAGGTGGGGACAGGGGATGAAAAACTGTTTTTT.

There are a few counts of this clone. V is TRBV15 and J is TRBJ2-7, with D perhaps TRBD2 (5 bases). This CDR3 region has 15 residues. CDR1 and CDR2 from the germline V gene are LNHNV and YYDKDF (reference sequence). Trimming pared 0 bases from V and 5 bases from J, leaving 14 bases between. CDR3 protein: CATSRDPLVSHEQYF. CDR3 DNA: TGTGCCACCAGCAGAGATCCACTAGTGTCCCACGAGCAGTACTTC. The full variable domain, in which reference TRBV15 and TRBJ2-7 provide the parts outside the CDR3, is DAMVIQNPRYQVTQFGKPVTLSCSQTLNHNVMYWYQQKSSQAPKLLFHYYDKDFNNEADTPDNFQSRRPNTSFCFLDIRSPGLGDTAMYLCATSRDPLVSHEQYFGPGTRLTVT.

The chain links TRBV19 to TRBJ1-1; D is unclear. CDR1 is LNHDA, CDR2 SQIVND, per germline (reference sequence). The CDR3 contains 14 residues. The V gene lost 4 bases and the J gene lost 3 bases, with 12 bases spanning the gap. CDR3 sequence (DNA): TGTGCCAGTAGTAGGGCCCACCTGTACACTGAAGCTTTCTTT. Translation: CASSRAHLYTEAFF. Full variable domain (missing parts from reference TRBV19 and TRBJ1-1): DGGITQSPKYLFRKEGQNVTLSCEQNLNHDAMYWYRQDPGQGLRLIYYSQIVNDFQKGDIAEGYSVSREKKESFPLTVTSAQKNPTAFYLCASSRAHLYTEAFFGQGTRLTVV.

Regarding this clone: This CDR3 is also generated by other DNA sequences in the sample. The V call is TRBV5-1, the J call TRBJ1-4; tentative D call: TRBD1 (6 bases). Germline CDR1 SGHRS, CDR2 YFSETQ. Trimming left V 0 bases short and J 0 bases short, with 6 bases between. This CDR3 is built from 15 residues. For the CDR3, the DNA is TGCGCCAGCAGCTTGGCAGGGGCAACTAATGAAAAACTGTTTTTT. As protein: CASSLAGATNEKLFF.

This CDR3 is CAGGGGVATEAFF. In DNA form, the CDR3 reads TGTGCCGGGGGTGGAGGGGTGGCGACTGAAGCTTTCTTT. V and J are TRBV28 and TRBJ1-1, with D perhaps matching TRBD1 (5 bases). V shed 11 bases and J shed 5 bases, with 18 bases lying between them. CDR3 length: 13 residues. Germline CDR1 and CDR2: MDHEN and SYDVKM.

This clone appeared a single time. The rearrangement uses TRBV7-9 and TRBJ2-1; D perhaps matches TRBD2 (5 bases). V lost 6 bases, J lost 0 bases, and 15 bases lay in between. The CDR3 sequence is 16 residues long. Germline V gene data show CDR1 as SEHNR and CDR2 as FQNEAQ (reference sequence). CDR3 in amino acids: CASRFPSRSSYNEQFF. The CDR3 coding sequence is TGTGCCAGCAGGTTCCCTAGCAGGAGCTCCTACAATGAGCAGTTCTTC.

V and J are TRBV3-1 (or the pseudogene TRBV3-2) and TRBJ2-6; 8 nucleotides match TRBD1. The CDR3 consists of 18 residues. J lost 0 bases, V lost 4 bases, and 8 bases had no gene match. Germline V gene lookup returns CDR1 LGHDT and CDR2 YNNKEL (reference sequence). CDR3 coding DNA: TGTGCCAGCAGCCCCAGGGGGCTCAGTCTCTCTGGGGCCAACGTCCTGACTTTC. Translating gives CASSPRGLSLSGANVLTF.

In this sample, this clone turned up once. V is TRBV4-2 and J is TRBJ2-7; 8 bases map to TRBD2. The CDR3 sequence is 17 residues long. With 4 bases clipped from V and 5 bases from J, the junction kept 16 bases outside the gene matches. Germline loops: CDR1 LGHNA, CDR2 YNFKEQ. CDR3 sequence reads: CASSPSGTRGWENEQYF. The CDR3 coding sequence is TGTGCCAGCAGCCCCTCCGGGACTAGGGGTTGGGAGAACGAGCAGTACTTC.

This chain joins TRBV7-2 and TRBJ1-3, with 8 bases identical to TRBD1. CDR1 and CDR2 from the germline V gene are SGHTA and FQGNSA. The trim removed 3 bases at V and 0 bases at J, leaving 7 bases unmatched. The CDR3 consists of 17 residues. The CDR3 protein is CASSFRQGLSSGNTIYF. In DNA, the CDR3 is TGTGCCAGCAGCTTCCGACAGGGGCTTAGCTCTGGAAACACCATATATTTT.

The chain uses TRBV6-1 and TRBJ2-2; 12 nucleotides match TRBD2. The length of the CDR3 is 17 residues. Trimming cost V 4 bases and J 5 bases; bases outside gene matches: 8. Germline values: CDR1 MNHNS, CDR2 SASEGT. The CDR3 nucleotides read TGTGCCAGCAGTGGACGACCTAGCGGGAGGGGTACCGGGGAGCTGTTTTTT. It specifies CASSGRPSGRGTGELFF.

This chain connects TRBV19 to TRBJ2-7, with D possibly TRBD1 on 6 matching bases. CDR3 length: 15 residues. CDR1 LNHDA and CDR2 SQIVND come from the germline V gene (reference sequence). Trimming took 1 base from V and 3 from J, leaving 13 bases between them. CDR3 loop: CASSIASQGLYEQYF. The CDR3 coding sequence is TGTGCCAGTAGTATAGCGAGCCAGGGGCTCTACGAGCAGTACTTC.

The chain recombines TRBV27 with TRBJ2-7, with TRBD2 matching 10 bases. In germline, CDR1 is MNHEY, CDR2 SMNVEV (reference sequence). Trimming removed 5 bases from V and 1 base from J; junction bases left unmatched: 11. The CDR3 runs to 17 residues. The CDR3 reads CASSVGTVLAGSYEQYF. The CDR3 DNA is TGTGCCAGCAGTGTCGGGACAGTACTAGCGGGATCCTACGAGCAGTACTTC.

This clone came up once. The chain couples TRBV28 to TRBJ1-6, with TRBD1 as a possible D gene (5 bases). Germline V gives CDR1 MDHEN, CDR2 SYDVKM. CDR3 length: 16 amino acids. CDR3 protein: CAIPAPPGTDNSPLHF. The DNA for the CDR3 is TGTGCAATACCAGCCCCCCCCGGGACTGATAATTCACCCCTCCACTTT.

This clone appeared a few times. The chain is built from TRBV6-5 and TRBJ2-5; perhaps TRBD2 as D (6 bases). Germline CDR1 MNHEY, CDR2 SVGAGI. This CDR3 spans 14 amino acids. The germline V and J ends were trimmed by 8 bases and 5 bases, with 18 bases remaining between them. This chain's CDR3 is CASSLGGAAETQYF. The CDR3 DNA reads TGTGCCAGCTCTCTGGGGGGAGCGGCCGAGACCCAGTACTTC.

The chain is built from TRBV19 and TRBJ2-1; 13 nucleotides agree with TRBD2. Germline V gene sequence: CDR1 LNHDA, CDR2 SQIVND (reference sequence). The length of the CDR3 is 14 residues. Trimming removed 6 bases from V and 9 bases from J; junction bases left unmatched: 5. The CDR3 nucleotides are TGTGCCAGTAGCAGACTAGCGGGAGGTATTGAGCAGTTCTTC. It encodes CASSRLAGGIEQFF.

The chain carries TRBV7-2 and TRBJ2-3; TRBD1 agrees at 11 bases. J gave up 2 bases and V 1 base, and 5 bases lay outside the gene matches. The CDR3 contains 17 residues. Germline V gene lookup returns CDR1 SGHTA and CDR2 FQGNSA. The CDR3 DNA follows: TGTGCCAGCAGCTTAGAAGGACAGGGGGCCCCCACAGATACGCAGTATTTT. This gives the protein CASSLEGQGAPTDTQYF.

The genes are TRBV10-3 and TRBJ2-7, with 11 positions matching TRBD1. CDR3 length equals 13 residues. V was clipped by 8 bases and J by 4 bases; unmatched bases: 4. Germline lookup yields CDR1 ENHRY and CDR2 SYGVKD. The CDR3 nucleotides read TGTGCCATCCGGGACAGGGGGGTTTACGAGCAGTACTTC. It encodes CAIRDRGVYEQYF.

The CDR3 spells CASTSGNQPQHF. The DNA for the CDR3 is TGTGCCAGCACTTCGGGGAATCAGCCCCAGCATTTT. This chain connects TRBV28 to TRBJ1-5; D is ambiguous. Per germline, CDR1 MDHEN and CDR2 SYDVKM. The V and J ends lost 7 bases and 4 bases respectively, with 8 bases between them. This CDR3 spans 12 amino acids. Based on the CDR3 plus reference TRBV28 and TRBJ1-5, the full variable domain is DVKVTQSSRYLVKRTGEKVFLECVQDMDHENMFWYRQDPGLGLRLIYFSYDVKMKEKGDIPEGYSVSREKKERFSLILESASTNQTSMYLCASTSGNQPQHFGDGTRLSIL.

The sample holds a few counts of this clone. The chain is built from TRBV7-9 and TRBJ2-7; the D gene is possibly TRBD1 (5 bases). This CDR3 is built from 17 residues. Germline lookup yields CDR1 SEHNR and CDR2 FQNEAQ (reference sequence). The ends were cut back, 1 base at V and 2 bases at J, with 18 bases in the middle. CDR3 amino acids: CASSLGGRGRVPYEQYF. CDR3 nucleotides: TGTGCCAGCAGCTTAGGTGGAAGGGGTCGAGTTCCCTACGAGCAGTACTTC.

This clone was detected only once. This chain uses TRBV3-1 (or the pseudogene TRBV3-2) with TRBJ2-1; no definite D call. Germline V lookup: CDR1 LGHDT, CDR2 YNNKEL (reference sequence). Trimming removed 4 bases from V and 5 bases from J, with 15 bases in between. This CDR3 comprises 15 residues. The DNA of the CDR3 is TGTGCCAGCAGCCCACGGGTAAGCAAAGACAATGAGCAGTTCTTC. Translated: CASSPRVSKDNEQFF.

The chain couples TRBV5-4 to TRBJ1-2; TRBD1 agrees at 7 bases. This CDR3 is built from 13 residues. Germline-derived CDR1 and CDR2 are SGHNT and YYREEE (reference sequence). With V trimmed by 5 bases and J by 10 bases, 11 bases remained unmatched. The CDR3 loop is CASRYRTGYDYTF. The CDR3 region has the DNA TGTGCCAGCAGGTACAGGACAGGATACGACTACACCTTC.